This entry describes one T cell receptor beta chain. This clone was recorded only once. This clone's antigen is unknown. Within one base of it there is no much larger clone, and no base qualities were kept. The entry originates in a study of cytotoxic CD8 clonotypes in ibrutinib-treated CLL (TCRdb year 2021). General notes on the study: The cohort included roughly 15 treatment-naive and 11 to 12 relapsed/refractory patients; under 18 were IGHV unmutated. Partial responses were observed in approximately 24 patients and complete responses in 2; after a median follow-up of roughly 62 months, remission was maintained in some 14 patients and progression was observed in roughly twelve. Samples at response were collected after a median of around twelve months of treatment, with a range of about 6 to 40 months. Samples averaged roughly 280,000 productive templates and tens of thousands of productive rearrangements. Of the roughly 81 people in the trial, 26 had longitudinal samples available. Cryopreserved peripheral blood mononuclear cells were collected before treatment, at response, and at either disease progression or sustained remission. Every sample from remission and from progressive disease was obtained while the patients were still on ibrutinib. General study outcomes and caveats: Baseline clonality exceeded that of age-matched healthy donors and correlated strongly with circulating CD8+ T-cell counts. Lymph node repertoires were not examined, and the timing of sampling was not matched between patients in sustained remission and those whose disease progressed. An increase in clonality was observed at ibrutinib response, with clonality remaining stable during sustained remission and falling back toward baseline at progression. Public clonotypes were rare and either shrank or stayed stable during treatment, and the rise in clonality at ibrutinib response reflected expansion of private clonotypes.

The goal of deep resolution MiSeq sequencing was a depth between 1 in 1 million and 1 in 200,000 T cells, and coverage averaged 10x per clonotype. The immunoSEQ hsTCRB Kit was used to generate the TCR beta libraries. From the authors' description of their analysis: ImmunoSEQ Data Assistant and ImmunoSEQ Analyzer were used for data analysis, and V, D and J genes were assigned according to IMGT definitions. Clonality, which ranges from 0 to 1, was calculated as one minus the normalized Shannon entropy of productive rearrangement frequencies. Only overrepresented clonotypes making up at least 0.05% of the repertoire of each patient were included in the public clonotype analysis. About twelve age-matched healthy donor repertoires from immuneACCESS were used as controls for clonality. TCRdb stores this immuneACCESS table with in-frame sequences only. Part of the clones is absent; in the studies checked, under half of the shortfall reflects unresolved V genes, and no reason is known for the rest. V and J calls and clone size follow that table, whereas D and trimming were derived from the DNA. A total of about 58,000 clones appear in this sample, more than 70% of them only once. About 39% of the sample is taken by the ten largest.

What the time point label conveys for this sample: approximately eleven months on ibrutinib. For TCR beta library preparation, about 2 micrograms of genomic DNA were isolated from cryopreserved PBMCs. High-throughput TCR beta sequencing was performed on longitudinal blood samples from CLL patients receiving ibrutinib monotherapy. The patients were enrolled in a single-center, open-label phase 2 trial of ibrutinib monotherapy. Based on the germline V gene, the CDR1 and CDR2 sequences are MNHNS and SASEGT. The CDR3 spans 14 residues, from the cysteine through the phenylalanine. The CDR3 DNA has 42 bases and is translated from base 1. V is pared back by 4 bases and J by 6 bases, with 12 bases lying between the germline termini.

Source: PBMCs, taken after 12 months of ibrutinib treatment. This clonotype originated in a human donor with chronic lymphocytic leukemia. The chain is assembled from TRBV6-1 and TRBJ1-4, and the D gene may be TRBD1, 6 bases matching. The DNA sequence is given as TGTGCCAGCAGTGTACAGGGTCGGGATGAAAAACTGTTTTTT. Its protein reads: CASSVQGRDEKLFF.